The TCR beta chain under discussion was sequenced for a study of shared clonotypes between healthy human individuals. In the case of this clone: The antigen is not known.

Assay runs were performed at deep level. Only in-frame clones appear in the TCRdb table, and some are missing; sequencing was by immunoSEQ multiplex PCR. In the table there are millions of clones, approximately 90% of which are singletons. Points from the study as a whole: Shared across a handful of donors were around 5% of the naive CD4 clonotypes. Only blood samples were collected, and tissue repertoires likely differ.

The V end lost 5 bases, the J end lost 4 bases, and 17 bases lay between the germline ends. This CDR3 is 15 amino acids long. Germline V gene sequence: CDR1 MNHEY, CDR2 SVGAGI. Sequencing used naive CD4+ T cells sorted from blood. Subset given: CD45RA+ positively selected. The V and J genes are TRBV6-5 and TRBJ2-5; tentative D call: TRBD1 (5 bases). This TCR came from a man aged 18 to 30 in good health. The CDR3 here is CASSLEGARSETQYF. CDR3 DNA: TGTGCCAGCAGTCTTGAAGGGGCCCGCTCAGAGACCCAGTACTTC.